The clone carrying this T cell receptor delta chain was seen only a few times. A far larger clone is just one base off, so this is likely a read error. This sample includes further DNA sequences coding for the same CDR3. TCRdb re-processed the multiplex PCR reads using CATT. Of around 52,000 delta-chain clones in the sample, over 1.5% were seen once. The sample originates from a study of γδ T cells in repeated Plasmodium falciparum infection. Overall study context: Four controlled malaria infections with P. falciparum NF54 spanned about 600 days. Timepoints: baseline, immediately before selected infections, and 21 days after every infection.

Bulk repertoires came from Vgamma9/Vdelta2+ or Vdelta2-negative gammadelta T cells flow-sorted from PBMC. Germline CDR1 and CDR2: TSWWSYY and QGS. The CDR3 length is 17 residues. V was trimmed by 9 bases and J by 5 bases, leaving 28 bases between them. The sequenced sample consisted of gamma-delta T cells from blood. The TCR was taken from a pool of human donors (malaria-infected and uninfected, not separated). V and J are TRDV1 and TRDJ1; D possibly corresponds to TRDD2 (7 bases). TCRdb gives no J gene; it was assigned here by matching the DNA to germline. CDR3 coding DNA: TGTGCTCTCGGGTCACCCCCTTTCCTACGTCTGGGGGATAAACTCATCTTT. As protein: CALGSPPFLRLGDKLIF.